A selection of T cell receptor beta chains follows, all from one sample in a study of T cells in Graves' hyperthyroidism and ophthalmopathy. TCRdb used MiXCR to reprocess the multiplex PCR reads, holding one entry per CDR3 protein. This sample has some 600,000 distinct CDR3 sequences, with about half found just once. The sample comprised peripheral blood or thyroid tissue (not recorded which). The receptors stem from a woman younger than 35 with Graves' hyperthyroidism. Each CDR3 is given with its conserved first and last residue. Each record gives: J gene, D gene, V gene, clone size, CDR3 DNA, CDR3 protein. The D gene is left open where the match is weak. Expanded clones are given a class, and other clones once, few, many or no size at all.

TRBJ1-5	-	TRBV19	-	TGTGCCAGTAGTATAGTACGGGGGGGGAGCAATCAGCCCCAGCATTTT	CASSIVRGGSNQPQHF
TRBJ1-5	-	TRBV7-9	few	TGTGCCAGCGTTGGGAGCAATGGCAATCAGCCCCAGCATTTT	CASVGSNGNQPQHF
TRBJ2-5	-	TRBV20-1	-	TGCAGCAGTGAGGGGGAGACCCAGTACTTC	CSSEGETQYF
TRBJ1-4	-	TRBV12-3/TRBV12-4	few	TGTGCCAGCAGCACACTGGAAAAACTGTTTTTT	CASSTLEKLFF
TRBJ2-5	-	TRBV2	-	TGTGCCAGCAACGGCAACTCGAGGACCCAGTACTTC	CASNGNSRTQYF
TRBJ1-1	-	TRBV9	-	TGTGCCAGCAGCGTAGAGCCAGGGAGGTACACTGAAGCTTTCTTT	CASSVEPGRYTEAFF
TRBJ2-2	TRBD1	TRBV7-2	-	TGTGCCAGCAGTCATAGCCCGGGACAGGGGGAGTACACCGGGGAGCTGTTTTTT	CASSHSPGQGEYTGELFF
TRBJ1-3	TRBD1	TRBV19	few	TGTGCCAGTAGTCCCCTGCCGGGACAGGAGGGAAACACCATATATTTT	CASSPLPGQEGNTIYF
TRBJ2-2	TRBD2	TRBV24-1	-	TGTGCCACCAGTGATTTGGGACTAGCGGGTGACACCGGGGAGCTGTTTTTT	CATSDLGLAGDTGELFF
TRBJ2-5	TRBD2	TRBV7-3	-	TGTGCCAGCAGCTCGACTAGCGGGAGCCAAGAGACCCAGTACTTC	CASSSTSGSQETQYF
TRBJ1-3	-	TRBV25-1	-	TGTGCCAGCTCACTGACGACTGGGGTCTCTGGAAACACCATATATTTT	CASSLTTGVSGNTIYF
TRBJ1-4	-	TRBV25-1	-	TGTGCCAGCAGAGATCTCGTCGGTGGTGAAAAACTGTTTTTT	CASRDLVGGEKLFF
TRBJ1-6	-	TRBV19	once	TGTGCCAGTCGAGTAGGGGGGAACTCCTATAATTCACCCCTCCACTTT	CASRVGGNSYNSPLHF
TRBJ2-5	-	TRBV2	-	TGTGCCAGCAGTGGACTCCCGAGAGGGCAACAAGAGACCCAGTACTTC	CASSGLPRGQQETQYF